This T cell receptor beta chain was recorded in a study of blood T cell repertoires in COVID-19. Whole-study context: Nucleic acid was either cDNA or gDNA, and it came from T cells, B-cell-depleted T cells, or PBMCs.

Per the original data handling: Nucleated cell number was recorded as an estimate derived from reference gene primer amplification. Repertoires were generated with immunoSEQ multiplex PCR, while TCRdb's copy carries only in-frame clones and drops some. V, J and clone size derive from that table, while D and trimming were established from the DNA sequence. The sample shows 330,000 or so clones, around 90% of them seen only once. Trimming removed 6 bases from V and 0 bases from J, with 12 bases in between. Per germline, CDR1 SGDLS and CDR2 YYNGEE. This CDR3 spans 14 amino acids. One Seattle source followed patients from active infection through their disease course.

Sequencing was done on a sample of peripheral blood. This chain links TRBV9 with TRBJ1-1; possibly TRBD1 for D (5 bases). The origin of this receptor is a man aged 30 to 39 with COVID-19, enrolled during active disease. The CDR3 DNA sequence: TGTGCCAGCAACCTGGGGGGAGTGAACACTGAAGCTTTCTTT. Protein product: CASNLGGVNTEAFF.